This is a list of T cell receptor beta chains from one sample in a study of blood T cells in healthy people across ages. TCRdb reanalysed the 5' RACE reads using MiXCR and keeps one entry per CDR3 protein. This sample has hundreds of thousands of distinct CDR3 sequences; roughly 44% occur once, and the top ten carry roughly 18%. Sequencing used blood. The receptors derive from a man in his sixties in good health. The CDR3 runs from the conserved cysteine through the conserved F or W. Only some rows state a clone size, as once, few, many or a class for expanded clones.

clone_size j_call v_call cdr3_aa
few TRBJ2-7 TRBV5-1 CASSTDGYGEQYF
few TRBJ2-1 TRBV12-3/TRBV12-4 CASRSRSVVTYNEQFF
. TRBJ2-3 TRBV11-3 CASSLGQGGATDTQYF
many TRBJ2-7 TRBV29-1 CSVEDGSSYEQYF
. TRBJ1-2 TRBV7-9 CASSSRWGDYGYTF
. TRBJ1-2 TRBV5-1 CASSAGDSQYGYTF
many TRBJ2-3 TRBV5-1 CASSLAGKTSDTQYF
. TRBJ2-3 TRBV7-9 CASSPGTATFRDTQYF
. TRBJ2-3 TRBV7-2 CASILRLAGGYIDTQYF
. TRBJ1-2 TRBV7-2 CASSTRQVHYGYTF
once TRBJ1-4 TRBV29-1 CSVEDYSRKLFF
. TRBJ2-1 TRBV2 CASSPSSGAPSNEQFF
few TRBJ2-3 TRBV7-2 CASSLGGGATDTQYF
. TRBJ2-3 TRBV20-1 CSAKGTAYTQYF
. TRBJ2-5 TRBV11-3 CASSDRQGMRETQYF
. TRBJ2-7 TRBV27 CASSLAGGDNEQYF